This T cell receptor (beta chain) is from a study of blood T cell repertoires in COVID-19. Looking at the study overall: Acute and convalescent COVID-19 specimens originated in the United States, Italy and Spain. Sources were T cells, B-cell-depleted T cells, or PBMCs; the material itself was cDNA or gDNA.

In the source study's methods: Estimation of nucleated cell counts relied on the amplification of reference gene primers. Sequencing used immunoSEQ multiplex PCR; TCRdb keeps in-frame clones, though not all of them. The D gene and trimming were derived from the DNA, and the V and J assignments and clone size from that table. The sample includes about 320,000 clones, 89% of them seen just once. Germline CDR1 and CDR2: SGHDN and FVKESK. Trimming took 1 base from V and 9 from J; bases not matched to a gene: 9. CDR3 size: 15 residues. This sequence was found in a man aged 18-30 years who had recovered from COVID-19. The rearrangement links TRBV14 to TRBJ2-1, with 7 bases that match TRBD1. The sample comprised peripheral blood. CDR3 amino acids: CASSQGGQDIGEQFF. The CDR3 nucleotides are TGTGCCAGCAGCCAAGGAGGACAGGACATTGGTGAGCAGTTCTTC.